Listed below are T cell receptor beta chains from one sample, sequenced in a study of cytomegalovirus exposure and HLA in healthy donors. The protocol was immunoSEQ multiplex PCR, while the TCRdb copy is restricted to in-frame clones and leaves out a portion. The specimen's table records roughly 110,000 clones. What was sequenced was PBMCs. Receptors were obtained from a man aged 25-45 years in good health and CMV-seronegative. The CDR3 runs from the conserved cysteine through the conserved F or W. D genes are given only for firm matches.

D gene	V gene	J gene	CDR3 protein	CDR3 DNA
.	TRBV15	TRBJ2-7	CATSREETLYEQYF	TGTGCCACCAGCAGAGAAGAGACACTCTACGAGCAGTACTTC
.	TRBV28	TRBJ1-4	CASSYGIREKLFF	TGTGCCAGCAGTTACGGTATTCGTGAAAAACTGTTTTTT
TRBD2	TRBV6-1	TRBJ2-3	CASSERGLGDTQYF	TGTGCCAGCAGTGAACGGGGACTAGGAGATACGCAGTATTTT
TRBD2	TRBV9	TRBJ2-1	CASSVVAGGSYNEQFF	TGTGCCAGCAGCGTAGTGGCGGGGGGATCCTACAATGAGCAGTTCTTC
.	TRBV29-1	TRBJ2-1	CSVDTGEDEQFF	TGCAGCGTTGACACAGGGGAGGATGAGCAGTTCTTC
.	TRBV10-3	TRBJ1-1	CAIKFGGNTEAFF	TGTGCCATCAAGTTTGGCGGTAACACTGAAGCTTTCTTT
.	TRBV13	TRBJ2-7	CASSFLLAYEQYF	TGTGCCAGCAGCTTCTTACTAGCCTACGAGCAGTACTTC
.	TRBV5-1	TRBJ1-4	CASSTYPGGTNEKLFF	TGCGCCAGCAGCACATACCCGGGGGGCACTAATGAAAAACTGTTTTTT
TRBD2	TRBV5-1	TRBJ2-1	CASGQSGGSYNEQFF	TGCGCCAGCGGTCAAAGCGGGGGCTCCTACAATGAGCAGTTCTTC
TRBD1	TRBV7-2	TRBJ1-4	CASSFNGRQGNEKLFF	TGTGCCAGCAGCTTCAACGGGAGACAGGGGAATGAAAAACTGTTTTTT
.	TRBV7-6	TRBJ2-5	CASSLGPQETQYF	TGTGCCAGCAGCTTAGGGCCTCAAGAGACCCAGTACTTC
TRBD2	TRBV5-1	TRBJ2-1	CASSRGGLAVWDEQFF	TGCGCCAGCAGCCGGGGTGGACTAGCCGTCTGGGATGAGCAGTTCTTC
.	TRBV27	TRBJ1-4	CASSLGQGNEKLFF	TGTGCCAGCAGTTTAGGTCAGGGCAATGAAAAACTGTTTTTT
.	TRBV27	TRBJ1-5	CASRTNVGRVSNQPQHF	TGTGCCAGCAGGACGAATGTAGGCAGGGTGAGCAATCAGCCCCAGCATTTT
.	TRBV27	TRBJ2-4	CASSLRGRGDIQYF	TGTGCCAGCAGTTTACGAGGGAGGGGGGACATTCAGTACTTC
.	TRBV4-2	TRBJ1-1	CASSQRQENTEAFF	TGTGCCAGCAGCCAACGTCAGGAGAACACTGAAGCTTTCTTT
TRBD1	TRBV7-9	TRBJ1-2	CASSVQGESGGYTF	TGTGCCAGCAGCGTTCAGGGGGAGAGCGGTGGCTACACCTTC
.	TRBV4-2	TRBJ1-2	CASSLTQWGGDLLAYGYTF	TGTGCCAGCAGCCTAACTCAATGGGGAGGGGACCTGCTAGCCTATGGCTACACCTTC
TRBD2	TRBV25-1	TRBJ2-7	CATGSGTYYEQYF	TGTGCCACCGGGAGCGGGACCTACTACGAGCAGTACTTC
TRBD1	TRBV7-8	TRBJ1-5	CASSLVSGTGFNQPQHF	TGTGCCAGCAGCTTAGTGTCCGGGACAGGGTTCAATCAGCCCCAGCATTTT
TRBD1	TRBV27	TRBJ2-7	CASSRDRSSYEQYF	TGTGCCAGCAGTCGGGACAGGAGCTCCTACGAGCAGTACTTC
.	TRBV9	TRBJ2-5	CASSVGQGGRETQYF	TGTGCCAGCAGCGTAGGGCAGGGAGGTCGCGAGACCCAGTACTTC
.	TRBV5-6	TRBJ1-2	CASSPPVGLYGYTF	TGTGCCAGCAGCCCCCCGGTGGGCCTCTATGGCTACACCTTC
TRBD1	TRBV29-1	TRBJ2-1	CSVEGQTYNEQFF	TGCAGCGTTGAGGGACAGACCTACAATGAGCAGTTCTTC
TRBD1	TRBV7-9	TRBJ1-4	CASMGQGGEKLFF	TGTGCCAGCATGGGACAGGGAGGCGAAAAACTGTTTTTT
.	TRBV12-2	TRBJ2-3	CAGQGGEGTQYF	TGTGCAGGTCAAGGGGGGGAGGGTACGCAGTATTTT
.	TRBV15	TRBJ1-1	CATSSLPWNTEAFF	TGTGCCACCAGCTCACTACCCTGGAACACTGAAGCTTTCTTT
.	TRBV29-1	TRBJ1-6	CSVAQGENSPLHF	TGCAGCGTTGCACAGGGCGAAAATTCACCCCTCCACTTT
TRBD2	TRBV5-1	TRBJ2-3	CASSLGRGLGTDTQYF	TGCGCCAGCAGCTTGGGAAGGGGACTAGGCACAGATACGCAGTATTTT
.	TRBV7-7	TRBJ2-1	CASSLTAGVNEQFF	TGTGCCAGCAGCTTAACGGCAGGGGTGAATGAGCAGTTCTTC
.	TRBV28	TRBJ1-5	CASSSPLPRGATPQHF	TGTGCCAGCAGTTCACCTTTACCCAGGGGAGCAACCCCCCAGCATTTT
.	TRBV4-2	TRBJ1-6	CASSQGRDSPLHF	TGTGCCAGCAGCCAAGGCAGGGATTCACCCCTCCACTTT
TRBD1	TRBV5-1	TRBJ2-7	CASSTSGTGSYEQYF	TGCGCCAGCAGCACCTCCGGGACAGGCTCCTACGAGCAGTACTTC
.	TRBV7-3	TRBJ2-5	CASSLTGEETQYF	TGTGCCAGCAGCTTAACAGGGGAAGAGACCCAGTACTTC
.	TRBV9	TRBJ1-1	CASSAGDGTEAFF	TGTGCCAGCAGCGCAGGGGATGGCACTGAAGCTTTCTTT
.	TRBV28	TRBJ2-7	CASSGRSGRSYEQYF	TGTGCCAGCAGTGGCCGTTCAGGAAGGTCCTACGAGCAGTACTTC
TRBD2	TRBV7-8	TRBJ2-1	CASSLERGGSYNEQFF	TGTGCCAGCAGCTTAGAGCGGGGGGGCTCCTACAATGAGCAGTTCTTC
TRBD1	TRBV19	TRBJ1-5	CASRDRVGNQPQHF	TGTGCCAGTAGGGACAGGGTTGGCAATCAGCCCCAGCATTTT
.	TRBV27	TRBJ1-1	CASSFRGMNTEAFF	TGTGCCAGCAGTTTTCGGGGGATGAACACTGAAGCTTTCTTT
.	TRBV19	TRBJ1-4	CASSIGVNSYEKLFF	TGTGCCAGTAGTATTGGTGTCAACTCCTATGAAAAACTGTTTTTT
TRBD1	TRBV6-1	TRBJ2-7	CASSERGRGRSEQYF	TGTGCCAGCAGTGAAAGGGGCAGGGGGCGAAGTGAGCAGTACTTC
TRBD1	TRBV2	TRBJ1-1	CASRTGGNTEAFF	TGTGCCAGCAGGACAGGGGGTAACACTGAAGCTTTCTTT
TRBD1	TRBV18	TRBJ1-2	CASSPSRQGLSYGYTF	TGTGCCAGCTCACCTTCTAGACAGGGGCTAAGCTATGGCTACACCTTC